These 25 T cell receptor beta chains were sequenced from one sample in a study of human T cells and chemical hapten exposure. MiXCR was run by TCRdb on the RACE reads, yielding one entry per CDR3 protein. Of 35,000 to 45,000 distinct CDR3 sequences listed, 8% to 9.5% were seen once; the top ten hold over 12%. Sample time point: patch test 2, 6 weeks after DPC sensitization. Noted treatment: therapeutic diphenylcyclopropenone sensitization with weekly scalp DPC. This specimen was whole blood, taken in connection with sensitization to the hapten diphenylcyclopropenone (DPC). The receptors were gathered from a woman aged 40 to 49 with alopecia areata. Some clones in this sample may be carry-over from other donors' samples.

The table lists this clonotype with many counts. The chain combines TRBV4-1 with TRBJ2-1; the match to TRBD2 covers 13 bases. From germline, CDR1 is MGHRA and CDR2 YSYEKL. With V trimmed by 4 bases and J by 8 bases, 8 bases remained unmatched. This CDR3 region has 16 residues. The CDR3: CASSPGTSGVLDEQFF. The CDR3 nucleotides are TGCGCCAGCAGCCCTGGGACTAGCGGGGTTCTGGATGAGCAGTTCTTC.

The V gene is TRBV18, the J gene TRBJ2-1; 8 bases match TRBD1. The CDR3 is 17 residues long. The ends lost 6 bases at V and 7 bases at J; junction bases unmatched: 17. CDR1 is KGHSH, CDR2 LQKENI, per germline. The CDR3: CASSLTQTVQGANEQFF. CDR3 bases: TGTGCCAGCTCCTTAACTCAGACAGTCCAGGGGGCAAATGAGCAGTTCTTC.

Ten or more counts support this clonotype. The chain has TRBV6-2 or TRBV6-3 and TRBJ2-3; D is undetermined. The CDR3 is made up of 13 amino acids. Germline CDR1 is MNHEY and CDR2 is SVGEGT. The V gene lost 6 bases and the J gene lost 3 bases, with 10 bases spanning the gap. The chain's CDR3 is CASSLAETDTQYF. CDR3 bases: TGTGCCAGCAGCCTGGCCGAGACAGATACGCAGTATTTT.

This clonotype was detected ten times or more. The CDR3 region is CASSLGSGGATAKNIQYF. The DNA of the CDR3 is TGTGCCAGCAGTTTGGGTAGCGGGGGGGCAACTGCCAAAAACATTCAGTACTTC. The V call is TRBV28, the J call TRBJ2-4; 11 bases map to TRBD2. Trimming cost V 3 bases and J 1 base; bases outside gene matches: 8. Looked up from germline, CDR1 is MDHEN and CDR2 is SYDVKM. There are 18 residues in the CDR3.

In this sample, this clonotype turned up many times. This chain's CDR3 is CASSLVGQLYNEQFF. Written as DNA, the CDR3 is TGTGCCAGCAGCTTAGTGGGACAACTTTACAATGAGCAGTTCTTC. The chain is built from TRBV7-8 and TRBJ2-1; D possibly corresponds to TRBD1 (6 bases). The germline CDR1 and CDR2 sequences are SGHVS and FQNEAQ. The CDR3 is 15 residues long. V lost 1 base and J lost 4, with 11 bases in between. Filled out from reference TRBV7-8 and TRBJ2-1, the complete variable domain reads GAGVSQSPRYKVAKRGQDVALRCDPISGHVSLFWYQQALGQGPEFLTYFQNEAQLDKSGLPSDRFFAERPEGSVSTLKIQRTQQEDSAVYLCASSLVGQLYNEQFFGPGTRLTVL.

The chain is built from TRBV7-3 and TRBJ2-1; D is undetermined. V lost 3 bases to trimming and J lost 3 bases, with 12 bases between them. Per germline, CDR1 SGHTA and CDR2 FQGTGA. This CDR3 comprises 15 residues. This CDR3 reads CASSFGYNFYNEQFF. DNA of the CDR3: TGTGCCAGCAGCTTCGGGTATAACTTCTACAATGAGCAGTTCTTC.

This clonotype appeared a few times. The J gene is TRBJ1-5, the V gene TRBV2; TRBD1 matches 7 bases. The germline V gene has CDR1 SNHLY and CDR2 FYNNEI. This CDR3 comprises 14 residues. The trim removed 5 bases at V and 4 bases at J, leaving 5 bases unmatched. The CDR3 nucleotides read TGTGCCAGCAGTCTGACAGGGTTTAATCAGCCCCAGCATTTT. Protein product: CASSLTGFNQPQHF.

This clonotype was recorded at least ten times. The rearrangement joins TRBV9 to TRBJ1-2; no clear D gene. V was cut by 2 bases and J by 2 bases, with 10 bases left in between. CDR3 length equals 14 residues. CDR1 SGDLS and CDR2 YYNGEE come from the germline V gene. The CDR3 protein is CASSVGPSNYGYTF. CDR3 nucleotide sequence: TGTGCCAGCAGCGTCGGCCCCAGCAACTATGGCTACACCTTC.

This clonotype has ten or more counts. This sequence joins TRBV6-5 and TRBJ1-1; D possibly corresponds to TRBD1 (6 bases). Germline CDR1 is MNHEY and CDR2 is SVGAGI. The CDR3 length is 14 residues. Trimming took 6 bases from V and 2 from J, leaving 13 bases between them. CDR3 amino acids: CASSRGQTNTEAFF. The CDR3 nucleotides read TGTGCCAGCAGCCGCGGACAGACCAACACTGAAGCTTTCTTT.

This clonotype was seen repeatedly, ten times or more. The chain carries TRBV7-7 and TRBJ1-4; D gene ambiguous. V was pared by 10 bases and J by 4 bases, with 13 bases between. CDR3 size: 13 residues. Germline V CDR1 and CDR2: SSHAT, FNYEAQ (reference sequence). CDR3 sequence: CAIKDGLNEKLFF. CDR3 sequence (DNA): TGTGCCATCAAGGACGGCCTTAATGAAAAACTGTTTTTT.

This clonotype was detected only a few times. V gene TRBV5-5 combines with J gene TRBJ2-5; a possible D gene is TRBD2 (5 bases). CDR1 and CDR2 from the germline V gene are SGHKS and YYEKEE (reference sequence). Deletions cut 3 bases from V and 2 bases from J, with 17 bases between. The CDR3 length is 16 residues. CDR3 sequence (DNA): TGTGCCAGCAGCTCCCTCCTAGGTTCGGGGCAAGAGACCCAGTACTTC. Translation: CASSSLLGSGQETQYF.

Of note for this clonotype: A much larger clone differs by one base, so this may be a read error. The chain couples TRBV9 to TRBJ2-3; D unclear. Germline CDR1 SGDLS, CDR2 YYNGEE. The CDR3 extends over 15 amino acids. V shed 0 bases and J shed 0 bases, with 8 bases lying between them. The DNA for the CDR3 is TGTGCCAGCAGCGTAGTTCGAAGTAGCACAGATACGCAGTATTTT. This sequence encodes CASSVVRSSTDTQYF. The whole variable domain, remainder taken from reference TRBV9 and TRBJ2-3, is DSGVTQTPKHLITATGQRVTLRCSPRSGDLSVYWYQQSLDQGLQFLIQYYNGEERAKGNILERFSAQQFPDLHSELNLSSLELGDSALYFCASSVVRSSTDTQYFGPGTRLTVL.

This clonotype was seen only a few times. The chain combines TRBV6-6 with TRBJ1-6; 8 nucleotides line up with TRBD1. CDR1 and CDR2 (germline): MNHNY, SVGAGI (reference sequence). Trimming at V came to 2 bases and at J to 7 bases, leaving 4 bases not matched to a gene. The CDR3 sequence is 15 residues long. CDR3 sequence: CASSYRGQENSPLHF. The CDR3 DNA reads TGTGCCAGCAGTTACCGGGGACAGGAAAATTCACCCCTCCACTTT.

This clonotype was counted many times. The chain combines TRBV25-1 with TRBJ2-1, with 12 positions matching TRBD1. The junction had 1 base not matched to a gene; V was cut back by 8 bases and J by 5 bases. CDR1 is MGHDK and CDR2 is SYGVNS in the germline V gene. The CDR3 loop spans 13 amino acids. In nucleotides, the CDR3 is TGTGCCAGCGGGACAGGGGGCAACAATGAGCAGTTCTTC. This sequence encodes CASGTGGNNEQFF.

This clonotype was seen many times. The chain joins TRBV20-1 to TRBJ2-1, with TRBD2 identical over 8 bases. From germline, CDR1 is DFQATT and CDR2 SNEGSKA (reference sequence). J was trimmed by 1 base and V by 3 bases; bases with no gene match: 5. This CDR3 has 15 amino acids. CDR3 sequence: CSASAGGGSYNEQFF. The CDR3 DNA is TGCAGTGCTAGTGCGGGGGGCGGATCCTACAATGAGCAGTTCTTC.

This clonotype has ten or more counts. The chain carries TRBV10-3 and TRBJ1-1; 8 nucleotides align to TRBD1. This CDR3 comprises 13 residues. CDR1 and CDR2 from the germline V gene are ENHRY and SYGVKD. V trimming: 6 bases; J trimming: 5 bases; junction bases outside the gene matches: 5. CDR3 residues: CAISYDRGTEAFF. CDR3 in DNA: TGTGCCATCAGCTACGACAGGGGAACTGAAGCTTTCTTT.

This clonotype is medium-sized within its sample. This chain joins TRBV20-1 and TRBJ2-2; D unresolved. Germline V gene sequence: CDR1 DFQATT, CDR2 SNEGSKA (reference sequence). The CDR3 extends over 18 amino acids. The V end was cut by 1 base, the J end by 0 bases, with 18 bases between. CDR3 coding DNA: TGCAGTGCTAGAGTTCGTGAGGCAAGATCCTCGAACACCGGGGAGCTGTTTTTT. Protein sequence: CSARVREARSSNTGELFF.

This clonotype has a handful of counts. The chain links TRBV9 to TRBJ2-7, with 8 bases lining up with TRBD2. J gave up 3 bases and V 0 bases, and 5 bases lay outside the gene matches. This CDR3 is 15 amino acids long. The germline gives CDR1 SGDLS, CDR2 YYNGEE. In nucleotides, the CDR3 is TGTGCCAGCAGCGTAGCGAGCGGGGGCCTCTACGAGCAGTACTTC. It specifies CASSVASGGLYEQYF. Full variable domain (remainder filled in from reference TRBV9 and TRBJ2-7): DSGVTQTPKHLITATGQRVTLRCSPRSGDLSVYWYQQSLDQGLQFLIQYYNGEERAKGNILERFSAQQFPDLHSELNLSSLELGDSALYFCASSVASGGLYEQYFGPGTRLTVT.

There are many counts of this clonotype. V is TRBV7-2 and J is TRBJ1-3; D uncertain. The CDR3 runs to 15 residues. V lost 1 base and J 0 bases, leaving 7 bases between the germline ends. The germline gives CDR1 SGHTA, CDR2 FQGNSA. The DNA of the CDR3 is TGTGCCAGCAGCTTAGATCCCAGCTCTGGAAACACCATATATTTT. Translation: CASSLDPSSGNTIYF.

There are many counts of this clonotype. The chain uses TRBV29-1 and TRBJ2-2; 7 bases map to TRBD1. CDR1 and CDR2 from the germline V gene are SQVTM and ANQGSEA. CDR3 length: 13 amino acids. The V and J ends lost 7 bases and 1 base, in that order; junction bases with no gene match: 3. The CDR3 reads CSGTGENTGELFF. The DNA for the CDR3 is TGCAGCGGAACAGGGGAGAACACCGGGGAGCTGTTTTTT.

The table lists this clonotype with many counts. The chain joins TRBV11-2 to TRBJ2-7; D is unresolved. This CDR3 is 14 amino acids long. From germline, CDR1 is SGHAT and CDR2 FQNNGV. V dropped 6 bases and J dropped 2 bases, with 14 bases sitting between them. CDR3 nucleotides: TGTGCCAGCAGTCTAGTATTGGGCCCCTACGAGCAGTACTTC. Amino acid sequence: CASSLVLGPYEQYF.

This chain uses TRBV6-1 with TRBJ2-1; TRBD1 aligns across 8 bases. With 3 bases clipped from V and 8 bases from J, the junction kept 9 bases outside the gene matches. Germline V lookup: CDR1 MNHNS, CDR2 SASEGT. The CDR3 consists of 15 residues. This chain's CDR3 is CASSEDREFGDEQFF. In nucleotides, the CDR3 is TGTGCCAGCAGTGAGGACAGGGAATTTGGCGATGAGCAGTTCTTC.

This clonotype was recorded at least ten times. Written as DNA, the CDR3 is TGCAGCGCCTACATGAACACTGAAGCTTTCTTT. This codes for CSAYMNTEAFF. This rearrangement joins TRBV29-1 to TRBJ1-1; the D is unclear. The length of the CDR3 is 11 residues. V dropped 7 bases and J dropped 0 bases, with 6 bases sitting between them. Germline V gives CDR1 SQVTM, CDR2 ANQGSEA.

There are many counts of this clonotype. V gene TRBV9 combines with J gene TRBJ1-2; D is possibly TRBD1 (6 bases). This CDR3 comprises 14 residues. V lost 4 bases, J lost 5 bases, and 15 bases lay in between. Germline loops: CDR1 SGDLS, CDR2 YYNGEE. CDR3 in DNA: TGTGCCAGCAGCTCAACCCAGGGGAAGTATGGCTACACCTTC. Amino acids: CASSSTQGKYGYTF.

This clonotype was recorded many times. The chain uses TRBV9 and TRBJ2-7; 10 bases line up with TRBD1. Germline CDR1 SGDLS, CDR2 YYNGEE. Trimming removed 4 bases from V and 2 bases from J; junction bases left unmatched: 3. CDR3 length: 14 residues. This CDR3 reads CASSTGQGAYEQYF. CDR3 bases: TGTGCCAGCAGCACTGGACAGGGGGCCTACGAGCAGTACTTC.